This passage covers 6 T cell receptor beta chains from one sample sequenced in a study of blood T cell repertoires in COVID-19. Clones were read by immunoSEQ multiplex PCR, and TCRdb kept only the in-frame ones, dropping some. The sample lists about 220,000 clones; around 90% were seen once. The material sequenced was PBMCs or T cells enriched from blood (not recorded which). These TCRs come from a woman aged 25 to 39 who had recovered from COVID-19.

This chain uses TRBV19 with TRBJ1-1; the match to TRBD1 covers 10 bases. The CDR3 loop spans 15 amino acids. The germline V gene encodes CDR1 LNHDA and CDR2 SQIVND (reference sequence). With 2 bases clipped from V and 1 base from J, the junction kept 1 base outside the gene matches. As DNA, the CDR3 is TGTGCCAGTAGTATATGGGACAGGGGGAACACTGAAGCTTTCTTT. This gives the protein CASSIWDRGNTEAFF.

The CDR3 spells CASSSLGTSTDTQYF. In DNA, the CDR3 is TGCGCCAGCAGCTCGCTTGGGACTAGCACAGATACGCAGTATTTT. The chain links TRBV5-1 to TRBJ2-3; D is possibly TRBD2 (6 bases). This CDR3 comprises 15 residues. In germline, CDR1 is SGHRS, CDR2 YFSETQ. The V end was cut by 3 bases, the J end by 0 bases, with 11 bases between.

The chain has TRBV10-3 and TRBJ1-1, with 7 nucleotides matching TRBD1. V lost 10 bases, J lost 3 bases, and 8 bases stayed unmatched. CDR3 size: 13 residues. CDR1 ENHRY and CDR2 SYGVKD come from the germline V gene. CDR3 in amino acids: CATRDRRDTEAFF. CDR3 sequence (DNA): TGTGCCACTCGGGACAGACGGGACACTGAAGCTTTCTTT.

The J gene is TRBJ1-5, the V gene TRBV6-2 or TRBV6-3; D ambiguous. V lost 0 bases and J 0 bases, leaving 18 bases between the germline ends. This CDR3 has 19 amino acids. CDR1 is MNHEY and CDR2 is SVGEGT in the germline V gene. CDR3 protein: CASSYSVTTPSVSNQPQHF. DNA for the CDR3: TGTGCCAGCAGTTACTCGGTCACAACCCCCTCCGTTAGCAATCAGCCCCAGCATTTT.

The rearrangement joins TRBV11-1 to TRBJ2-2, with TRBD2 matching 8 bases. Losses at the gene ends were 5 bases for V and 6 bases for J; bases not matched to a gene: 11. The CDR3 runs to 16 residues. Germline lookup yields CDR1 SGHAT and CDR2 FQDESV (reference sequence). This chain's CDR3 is CASSRGRGAISGELFF. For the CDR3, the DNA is TGTGCCAGCAGCCGTGGGCGGGGGGCTATATCCGGGGAGCTGTTTTTT.

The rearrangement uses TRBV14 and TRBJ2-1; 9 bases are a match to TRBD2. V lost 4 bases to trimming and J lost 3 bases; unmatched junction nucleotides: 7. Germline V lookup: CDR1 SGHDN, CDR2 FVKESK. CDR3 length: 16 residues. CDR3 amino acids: CASSRPSGAIYNEQFF. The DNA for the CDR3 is TGTGCCAGCAGCCGCCCTAGCGGGGCGATCTACAATGAGCAGTTCTTC.